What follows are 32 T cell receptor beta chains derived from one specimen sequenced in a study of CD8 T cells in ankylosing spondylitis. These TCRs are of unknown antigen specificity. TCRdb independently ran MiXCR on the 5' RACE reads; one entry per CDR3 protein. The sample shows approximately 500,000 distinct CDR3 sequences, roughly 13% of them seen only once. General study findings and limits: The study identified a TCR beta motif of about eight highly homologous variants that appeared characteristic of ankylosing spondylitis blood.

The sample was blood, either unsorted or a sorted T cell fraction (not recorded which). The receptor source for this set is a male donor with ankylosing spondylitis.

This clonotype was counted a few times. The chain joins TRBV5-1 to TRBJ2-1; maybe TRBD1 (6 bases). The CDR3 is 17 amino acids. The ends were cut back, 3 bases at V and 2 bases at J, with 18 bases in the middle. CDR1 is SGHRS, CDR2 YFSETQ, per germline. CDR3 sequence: CASSYTSPGTTYNEQFF. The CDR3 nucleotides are TGCGCCAGCAGCTATACCTCCCCCGGGACAACCTACAATGAGCAGTTCTTC. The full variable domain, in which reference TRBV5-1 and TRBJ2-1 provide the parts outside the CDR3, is KAGVTQTPRYLIKTRGQQVTLSCSPISGHRSVSWYQQTPGQGLQFLFEYFSETQRNKGNFPGRFSGRQFSNSRSEMNVSTLELGDSALYLCASSYTSPGTTYNEQFFGPGTRLTVL.

In nucleotides, the CDR3 is TGTGCCAGCAGCCTGGACATTTTATATACCGGGGAGCTGTTTTTT. Protein sequence: CASSLDILYTGELFF. This chain uses TRBV5-5 with TRBJ2-2; maybe TRBD1 (5 bases). Germline loops: CDR1 SGHKS, CDR2 YYEKEE (reference sequence). The V gene lost 4 bases and the J gene lost 5 bases, with 15 bases spanning the gap. This CDR3 has 15 residues.

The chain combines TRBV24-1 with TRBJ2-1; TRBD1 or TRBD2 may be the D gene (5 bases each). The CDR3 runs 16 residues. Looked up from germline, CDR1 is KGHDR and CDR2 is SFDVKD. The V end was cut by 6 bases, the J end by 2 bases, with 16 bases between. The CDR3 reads CATSKPSGQAYNEQFF. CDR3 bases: TGTGCCACCAGTAAGCCTTCGGGGCAGGCCTACAATGAGCAGTTCTTC.

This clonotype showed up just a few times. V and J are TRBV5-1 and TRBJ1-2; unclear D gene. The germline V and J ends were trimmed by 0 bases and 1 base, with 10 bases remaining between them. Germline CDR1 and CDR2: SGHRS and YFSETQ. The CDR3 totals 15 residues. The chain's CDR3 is CASSLAGRNNYGYTF. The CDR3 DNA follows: TGCGCCAGCAGCTTGGCCGGGAGGAATAACTATGGCTACACCTTC.

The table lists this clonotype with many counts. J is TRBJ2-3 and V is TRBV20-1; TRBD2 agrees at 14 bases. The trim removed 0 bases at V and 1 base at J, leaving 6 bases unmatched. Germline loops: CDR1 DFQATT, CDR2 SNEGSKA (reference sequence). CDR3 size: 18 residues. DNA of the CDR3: TGCAGTGCTAGAGAGACTAGCGGGAGGGCCTGGGGCACAGATACGCAGTATTTT. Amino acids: CSARETSGRAWGTDTQYF.

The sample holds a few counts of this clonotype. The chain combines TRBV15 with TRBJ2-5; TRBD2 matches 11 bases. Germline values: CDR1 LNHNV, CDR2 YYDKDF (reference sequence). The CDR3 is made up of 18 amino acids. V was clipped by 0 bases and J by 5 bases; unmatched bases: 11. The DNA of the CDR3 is TGTGCCACCAGCAGAGATTACTCTAGTAGCGGGAGGGGCGAGACCCAGTACTTC. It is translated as CATSRDYSSSGRGETQYF.

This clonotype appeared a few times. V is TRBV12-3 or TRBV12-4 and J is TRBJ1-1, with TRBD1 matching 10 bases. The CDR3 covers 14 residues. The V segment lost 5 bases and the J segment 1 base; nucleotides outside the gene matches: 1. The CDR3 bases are TGTGCCAGCAGTGGGACAGGGGAGAACACTGAAGCTTTCTTT. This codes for CASSGTGENTEAFF.

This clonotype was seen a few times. CDR3 loop: CASSSGVANEKLFF. The DNA for the CDR3 is TGCGCCAGCAGCTCGGGGGTAGCTAATGAAAAACTGTTTTTT. This chain joins TRBV5-1 and TRBJ1-4; TRBD1 is a possible D gene (5 bases). Germline CDR1 reads SGHRS; CDR2 reads YFSETQ. V was shortened by 3 bases and J by 3 bases, with 9 bases between the two germline ends. This CDR3 is built from 14 residues.

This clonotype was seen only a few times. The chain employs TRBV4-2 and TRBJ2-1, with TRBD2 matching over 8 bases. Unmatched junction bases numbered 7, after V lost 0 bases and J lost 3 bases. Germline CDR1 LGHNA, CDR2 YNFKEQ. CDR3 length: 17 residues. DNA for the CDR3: TGTGCCAGCAGCCAAGAGGCCGGGCGGGGGGTCTACAATGAGCAGTTCTTC. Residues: CASSQEAGRGVYNEQFF.

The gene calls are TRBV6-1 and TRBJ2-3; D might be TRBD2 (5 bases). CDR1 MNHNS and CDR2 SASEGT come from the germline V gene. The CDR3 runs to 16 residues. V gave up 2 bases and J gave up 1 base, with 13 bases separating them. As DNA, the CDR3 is TGTGCCAGCAGTGAACGGGGTGACTCAGGCACAGATACGCAGTATTTT. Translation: CASSERGDSGTDTQYF.

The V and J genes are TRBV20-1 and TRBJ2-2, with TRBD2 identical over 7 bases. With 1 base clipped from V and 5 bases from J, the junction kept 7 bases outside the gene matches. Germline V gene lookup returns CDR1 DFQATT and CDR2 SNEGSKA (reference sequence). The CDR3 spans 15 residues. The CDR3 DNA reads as TGCAGTGCTAGAGTTGTGCGGGAGTATACCGGGGAGCTGTTTTTT. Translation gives CSARVVREYTGELFF.

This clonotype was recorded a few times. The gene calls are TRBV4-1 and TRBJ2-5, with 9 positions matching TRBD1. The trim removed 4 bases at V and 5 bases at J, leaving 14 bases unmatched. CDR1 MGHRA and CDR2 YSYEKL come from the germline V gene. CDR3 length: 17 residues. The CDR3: CASSLAGTGKMGETQYF. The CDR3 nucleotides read TGCGCCAGCAGCCTTGCTGGGACAGGGAAGATGGGGGAGACCCAGTACTTC.

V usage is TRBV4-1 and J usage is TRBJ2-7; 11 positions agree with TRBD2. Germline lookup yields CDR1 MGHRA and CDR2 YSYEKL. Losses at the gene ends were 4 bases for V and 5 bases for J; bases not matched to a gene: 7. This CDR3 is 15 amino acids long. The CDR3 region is CASSLRGGLADEQYV. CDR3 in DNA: TGCGCCAGCAGCCTGAGGGGGGGACTAGCGGACGAGCAGTACGTC.

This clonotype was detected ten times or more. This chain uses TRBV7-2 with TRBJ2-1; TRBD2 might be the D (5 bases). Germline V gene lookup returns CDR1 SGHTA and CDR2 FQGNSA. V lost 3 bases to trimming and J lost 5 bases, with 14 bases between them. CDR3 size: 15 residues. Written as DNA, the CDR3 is TGTGCCAGCAGCTTTAACTGGGCGCGGGACAATGAGCAGTTCTTC. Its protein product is CASSFNWARDNEQFF.

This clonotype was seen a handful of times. Here the CDR3 reads CASSEGARATNEKLFF. Here the CDR3 DNA reads TGTGCCAGCAGTGAGGGGGCCCGGGCAACTAATGAAAAACTGTTTTTT. This sequence joins TRBV7-2 and TRBJ1-4; 7 bases agree with TRBD1. Unmatched junction bases numbered 7, after V lost 6 bases and J lost 0 bases. The CDR3 sequence is 16 residues long. The germline CDR1 and CDR2 sequences are SGHTA and FQGNSA.

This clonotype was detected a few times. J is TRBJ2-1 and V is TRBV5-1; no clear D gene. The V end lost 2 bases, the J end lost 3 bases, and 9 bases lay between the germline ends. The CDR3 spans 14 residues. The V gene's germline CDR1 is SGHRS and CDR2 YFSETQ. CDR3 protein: CASSFGQNYNEQFF. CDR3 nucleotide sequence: TGCGCCAGCAGCTTCGGGCAGAACTACAATGAGCAGTTCTTC. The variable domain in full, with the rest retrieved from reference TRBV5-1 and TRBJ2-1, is KAGVTQTPRYLIKTRGQQVTLSCSPISGHRSVSWYQQTPGQGLQFLFEYFSETQRNKGNFPGRFSGRQFSNSRSEMNVSTLELGDSALYLCASSFGQNYNEQFFGPGTRLTVL.

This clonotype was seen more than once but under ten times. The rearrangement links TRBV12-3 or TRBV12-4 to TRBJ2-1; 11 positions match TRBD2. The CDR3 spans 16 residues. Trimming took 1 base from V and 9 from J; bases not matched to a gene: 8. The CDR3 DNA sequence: TGTGCCAGCAGTTTAGTGGAGACTAGCGGGATTCCTGAGCAGTTCTTC. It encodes CASSLVETSGIPEQFF.

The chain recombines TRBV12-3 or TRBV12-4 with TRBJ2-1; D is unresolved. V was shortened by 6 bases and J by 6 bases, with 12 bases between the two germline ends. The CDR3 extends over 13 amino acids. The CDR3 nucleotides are TGTGCCAGCAGCTTTTCATTTTCCAATGAGCAGTTCTTC. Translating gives CASSFSFSNEQFF.

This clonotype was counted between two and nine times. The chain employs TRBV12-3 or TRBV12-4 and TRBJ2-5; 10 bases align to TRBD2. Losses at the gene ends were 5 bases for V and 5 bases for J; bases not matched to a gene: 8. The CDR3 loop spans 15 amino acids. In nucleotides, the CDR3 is TGTGCCAGCAGTCTTACGGGACTAGCGACGGAGACCCAGTACTTC. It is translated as CASSLTGLATETQYF.

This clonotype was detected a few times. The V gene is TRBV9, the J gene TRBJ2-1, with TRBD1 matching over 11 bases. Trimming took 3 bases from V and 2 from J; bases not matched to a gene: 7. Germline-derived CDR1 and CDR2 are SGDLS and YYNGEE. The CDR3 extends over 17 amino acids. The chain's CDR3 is CASSAPTGQGAYNEQFF. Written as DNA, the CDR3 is TGTGCCAGCAGCGCCCCCACGGGACAGGGGGCCTACAATGAGCAGTTCTTC.

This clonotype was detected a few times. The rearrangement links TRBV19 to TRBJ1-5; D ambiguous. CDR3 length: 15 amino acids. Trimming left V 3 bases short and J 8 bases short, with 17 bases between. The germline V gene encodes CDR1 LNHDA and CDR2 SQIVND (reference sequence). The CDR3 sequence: CASSMGLRGLEPQHF. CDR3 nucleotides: TGTGCCAGTAGTATGGGCCTACGAGGGCTGGAGCCCCAGCATTTT.

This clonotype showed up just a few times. This chain's CDR3 is CASSIVPKRGNQPQHF. The CDR3 DNA reads TGTGCCAGTAGTATAGTTCCCAAGCGGGGCAATCAGCCCCAGCATTTT. V is TRBV19 and J is TRBJ1-5, with D unclear. Trimming took off 1 base at V and 2 bases at J, with 12 bases between the two ends. From germline, CDR1 is LNHDA and CDR2 SQIVND (reference sequence). The CDR3 is made up of 16 amino acids.

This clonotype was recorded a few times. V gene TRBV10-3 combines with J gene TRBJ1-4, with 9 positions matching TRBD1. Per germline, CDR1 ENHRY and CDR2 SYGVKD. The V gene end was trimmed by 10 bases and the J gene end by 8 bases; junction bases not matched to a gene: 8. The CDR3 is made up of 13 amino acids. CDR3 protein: CATRTGEDEKLFF. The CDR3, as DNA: TGTGCCACCAGGACAGGGGAGGACGAAAAACTGTTTTTT.

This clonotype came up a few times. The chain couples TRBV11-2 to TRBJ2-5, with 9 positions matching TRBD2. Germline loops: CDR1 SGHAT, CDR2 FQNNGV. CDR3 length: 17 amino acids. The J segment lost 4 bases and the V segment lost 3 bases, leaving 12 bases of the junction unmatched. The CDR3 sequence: CASSFRSGSMARETQYF. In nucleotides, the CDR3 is TGTGCCAGCAGCTTCCGTAGCGGGAGTATGGCACGAGAGACCCAGTACTTC.

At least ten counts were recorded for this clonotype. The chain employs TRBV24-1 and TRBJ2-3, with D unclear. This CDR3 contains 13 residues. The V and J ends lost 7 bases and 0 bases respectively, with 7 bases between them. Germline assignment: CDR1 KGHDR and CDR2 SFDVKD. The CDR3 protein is CATSRPSTDTQYF. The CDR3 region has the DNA TGTGCCACCAGCCGACCCAGCACAGATACGCAGTATTTT.

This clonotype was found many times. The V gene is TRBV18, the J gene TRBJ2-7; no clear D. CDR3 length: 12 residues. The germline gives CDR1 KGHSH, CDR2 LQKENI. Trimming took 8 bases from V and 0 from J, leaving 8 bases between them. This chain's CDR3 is CASSPNSYEQYF. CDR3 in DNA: TGTGCCAGCAGTCCCAACTCCTACGAGCAGTACTTC.

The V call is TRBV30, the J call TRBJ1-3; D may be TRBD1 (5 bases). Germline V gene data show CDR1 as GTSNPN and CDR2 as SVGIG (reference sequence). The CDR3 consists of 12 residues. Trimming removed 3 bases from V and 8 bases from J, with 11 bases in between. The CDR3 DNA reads TGTGCCTGGAGGAATCAGGGTGACACCATATATTTT. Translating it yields CAWRNQGDTIYF.

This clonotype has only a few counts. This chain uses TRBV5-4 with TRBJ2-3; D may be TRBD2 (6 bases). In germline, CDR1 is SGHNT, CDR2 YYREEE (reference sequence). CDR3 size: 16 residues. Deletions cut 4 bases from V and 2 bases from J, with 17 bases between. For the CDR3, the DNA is TGTGCCAGCAGCCCCCTTGGAGGGCATGACACAGATACGCAGTATTTT. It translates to CASSPLGGHDTDTQYF.

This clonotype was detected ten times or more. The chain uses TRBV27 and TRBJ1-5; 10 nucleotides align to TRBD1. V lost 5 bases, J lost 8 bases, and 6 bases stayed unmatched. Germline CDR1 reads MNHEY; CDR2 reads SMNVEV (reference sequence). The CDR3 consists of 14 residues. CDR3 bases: TGTGCCAGCAGTAAAGGGACAGGGGTGGAGCCCCAGCATTTT. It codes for CASSKGTGVEPQHF.

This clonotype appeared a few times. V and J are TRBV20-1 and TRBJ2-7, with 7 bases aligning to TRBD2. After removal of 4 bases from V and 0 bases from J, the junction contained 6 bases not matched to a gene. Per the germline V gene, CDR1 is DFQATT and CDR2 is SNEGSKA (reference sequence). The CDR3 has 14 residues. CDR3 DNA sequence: TGCAGTGCTACAGTAGCGGGCTTCTCCTACGAGCAGTACTTC. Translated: CSATVAGFSYEQYF.

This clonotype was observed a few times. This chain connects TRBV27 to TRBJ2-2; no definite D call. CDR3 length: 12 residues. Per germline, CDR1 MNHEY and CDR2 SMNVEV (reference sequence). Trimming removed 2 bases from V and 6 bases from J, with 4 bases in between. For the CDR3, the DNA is TGTGCCAGCAGTTTAATTCCCGGGGAGCTGTTTTTT. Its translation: CASSLIPGELFF.

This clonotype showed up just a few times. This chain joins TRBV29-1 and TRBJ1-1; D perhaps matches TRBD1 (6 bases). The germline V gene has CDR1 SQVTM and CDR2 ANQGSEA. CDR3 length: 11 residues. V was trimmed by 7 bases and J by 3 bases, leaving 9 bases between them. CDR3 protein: CSGQVYTEAFF. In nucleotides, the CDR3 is TGCAGCGGACAGGTCTACACTGAAGCTTTCTTT.